The T cell receptor (beta chain) described here comes from a study of T cells after yellow fever vaccination (dated by TCRdb to the late 2010s). Broadly, across the study: The SMART-Seq v4 Ultra Low Input RNA kit was used to prepare libraries from fractions with low cell numbers. To follow T-cell clones before and after primary and booster YFV17D yellow fever vaccination, bulk TCR alpha and beta repertoires were sequenced over time. Blood was collected at multiple timepoints before and after primary and secondary immunization, and bulk PBMC replicates and cell subsets were isolated. Two healthy male donors made up the cohort, one aged 18 to 29 years and the other aged 30 to 39 years.

The sample's treatment or condition label, decoded: live attenuated yellow fever vaccine strain. PBMCs were isolated from peripheral blood using a standard Ficoll-Paque protocol. Dynabeads CD4 and CD8 positive selection kits were used to isolate the CD4 and CD8 T-cell fractions. RNA was extracted with TriZol from bulk PBMCs, CD4 and CD8 fractions, and dextramer-positive and dextramer-negative fractions. This clonotype has only one observation. Its antigen is unknown. No clone much larger than this one lies a single base away; base qualities are absent. On its own, one read is weak support. The sequencer listed for this sample is Illumina NovaSeq 6000. TCR cDNA was synthesized by 5'RACE template switching, through which a universal primer site and unique molecular identifiers were introduced. cDNA synthesis was primed from both the TCR alpha and TCR beta constant segments. Library amplification involved two PCR steps, and the second step added sample barcodes and sequencing adapters. Libraries were sequenced on Illumina HiSeq 2500 (2x100 bp) or NovaSeq (2x150 bp). In the original analysis: MIGEC handled demultiplexing of reads and collapsing into UMI consensus sequences, while MiXCR performed V(D)J alignment. Vaccine-responding clonotypes were defined with edgeR using replicate PBMC samples, requiring FDR below 0.01 and a log2 fold change above 5 up to day 15. Bulk clonotypes were assigned CD4 or CD8 identity according to which sequenced CD4 or CD8 repertoire held them at higher abundance. TCRdb trimmed public reads at Q25 via fastp, called clones via MiXCR and kept in-frame beta chains. CDR3 protein sequences are deduplicated, and each keeps its most common genes and DNA. For this entry, the V and J calls and clone size follow TCRdb and not the study's own pipeline. In this sample the table shows approximately 300,000 distinct CDR3 sequences, around 10% of which occur a single time. The ten largest clones represent over 3% of the sample.

Results and caveats for the whole study, not just this receptor: Compared with the primary T-cell response, the secondary T-cell response was faster but weaker, reaching its peak on day 5 rather than on day 15. A small share of clonotypes occurred in both CD4 and CD8 compartments, likely arising from convergent recombination. Only a couple of donors were included in the study, so the extent to which the findings can be generalized is limited. FACS-sorted repertoires could contain abundant contaminating clonotypes from the bulk population, so computational filtering was required. Most clones expanded after primary vaccination (almost 98% of CD4 and 80% to 90% of CD8) were re-detected after the booster, suggesting that broad memory maintenance occurred.

CDR1 is given as SGHDN and CDR2 as FVKESK, both from the germline V gene. The CDR3 numbers 14 residues from cysteine through phenylalanine. Here the CDR3 DNA is all that survives: 42 bases in frame from base 1. V and J lose 2 bases and 4 bases, and a span of 11 bases separates them. Recombination linked TRBV14 to TRBJ2-5; D gene: possibly TRBD2, on 5 matching bases. The sequences come from CD4+ T cells sorted from PBMCs, collected 45 days after the yellow fever booster vaccination. The source of this sequence is a man aged 18 to 30 who received the YFV17D yellow fever vaccine. The DNA sequence is as follows: TGTGCCAGCAGCCAATGGTATAGCGCAGAGACCCAGTACTTC. It translates to CASSQWYSAETQYF.